This is a list of T cell receptor beta chains from one sample in a study of OX40 agonist ivuxolimab in advanced cancers. Assay used: immunoSEQ multiplex PCR; TCRdb lists only in-frame clones, some missing. This sample has 84,000 or so clones, with nearly 90% found just once. Specimen: CD4+ or CD8+ T cells sorted from blood, collected in a trial of the OX40 agonist ivuxolimab. All receptors derive from an adult with an advanced solid tumor such as melanoma, head and neck, liver or kidney cancer. Both conserved end residues are part of each CDR3. A D gene is named only where the DNA matches it firmly. The size field is filled for only some rows; it gives once, few, many or a size class.

v_call: TRBV9
j_call: TRBJ2-2
clone_size: -
d_call: -
cdr3_aa: CASSVRAGASTGELFF
cdr3_nt: TGTGCCAGCAGCGTAAGGGCGGGGGCGAGCACCGGGGAGCTGTTTTTT

v_call: TRBV7-9
j_call: TRBJ1-1
clone_size: -
d_call: -
cdr3_aa: CASSHTWTEAFF
cdr3_nt: TGTGCCAGCAGCCATACGTGGACTGAAGCTTTCTTT

v_call: TRBV5-1
j_call: TRBJ2-5
clone_size: -
d_call: -
cdr3_aa: CASSDLPGLARAQYF
cdr3_nt: TGCGCCAGCAGCGATCTGCCCGGTCTGGCGAGGGCCCAGTACTTC

v_call: TRBV5-4
j_call: TRBJ1-2
clone_size: -
d_call: TRBD1
cdr3_aa: CASTNGDRSNYGYTF
cdr3_nt: TGTGCCAGCACCAACGGGGACAGATCTAACTATGGCTACACCTTC

v_call: TRBV9
j_call: TRBJ2-3
clone_size: -
d_call: -
cdr3_aa: CASSVAETGVTTQYF
cdr3_nt: TGTGCCAGCAGCGTGGCGGAGACCGGGGTTACTACGCAGTATTTT

v_call: TRBV7-7
j_call: TRBJ2-5
clone_size: few
d_call: -
cdr3_aa: CASSLDRGQETQYF
cdr3_nt: TGTGCTAGCAGCTTAGATAGGGGGCAAGAGACCCAGTACTTC

v_call: TRBV15
j_call: TRBJ2-1
clone_size: -
d_call: -
cdr3_aa: CATSPDPGYEQFF
cdr3_nt: TGTGCCACCAGCCCTGATCCGGGGTATGAGCAGTTCTTC

v_call: TRBV4-2
j_call: TRBJ2-1
clone_size: -
d_call: TRBD2
cdr3_aa: CASSQDVGLYNEQFF
cdr3_nt: TGTGCCAGCAGCCAAGATGTGGGACTATACAATGAGCAGTTCTTC

v_call: TRBV4-3
j_call: TRBJ2-5
clone_size: -
d_call: TRBD1
cdr3_aa: CASSQHLQLGQGSVQETQYF
cdr3_nt: TGCGCCAGCAGCCAACACCTCCAACTAGGACAGGGGTCGGTACAAGAGACCCAGTACTTC

v_call: TRBV30
j_call: TRBJ2-5
clone_size: once
d_call: -
cdr3_aa: CAWSVGNGKTQYF
cdr3_nt: TGTGCCTGGAGTGTAGGCAATGGGAAGACCCAGTACTTC